The clone carrying this T cell receptor beta chain was observed at least ten times. The source of the sample is a study of patients and donors after allogeneic stem cell transplantation. TCRdb reprocessed the RT-PCR reads via MiXCR and lists one record per CDR3 protein. The sample carries approximately 250,000 distinct CDR3 sequences, 14% recorded once. Trimming took 10 bases from V and 8 from J, leaving 17 bases between them. Germline V gene sequence: CDR1 MNHEY, CDR2 SMNVEV (reference sequence). This CDR3 is built from 13 residues. The TCR was taken from a human donor who was either an allogeneic HSCT recipient or a stem cell or donor lymphocyte infusion donor (not recorded which). It is not recorded whose cells these are; they may come from a transplant donor. The V and J genes are TRBV27 and TRBJ1-4; D is possibly TRBD1 (6 bases). Sequencing used blood, either unsorted or a sorted T cell fraction (not recorded which). The CDR3 bases are TGTGCCACCTCACACAGGGTTGGGGAAAAACTGTTTTTT. Translated: CATSHRVGEKLFF.